Included here is one T cell receptor (beta chain) sequence, with context. This clone was seen repeatedly, ten times or more. Its antigen is not yet known. No base quality values were provided; no much bigger clone lies one nucleotide off. The data were taken from a study of shared clonotypes between healthy human individuals (dated by TCRdb to 2018 to 2021). Study-level background: The cohort included a few men and a couple of women between 18 and 49 years of age. Libraries were prepared and TCR repertoires were sequenced by different laboratories using diverse techniques, in order to increase sequencing depth and limit assay-specific biases. Blood TCR repertoires of 5 or 6 healthy adults were deeply sequenced to estimate repertoire size and the extent of clonotype sharing between individuals. Between about 0.8 and 9 billion PBMCs per donor were obtained by leukapheresis.

Taken from cysteine to phenylalanine, the CDR3 has 17 residues. The kept DNA is CDR3 alone, 51 bases in frame from the first base. For this chain, trimming is 4 bases at the V end and 3 bases at the J end, and the number of junction bases without a gene match is 11. Reading the germline V gene gives CDR1 LGHNA and CDR2 YNFKEQ. The full study reports these points: Pairwise subsampling led to the expectation that sequencing depth would affect the degree of clonotype sharing among donors. The genetic and exposure-history diversity represented was limited by the small number of donors. Sampling was restricted to blood, and TCR repertoires in tissues likely differ from the TCR repertoires found in blood.

Using the deep immunoSEQ assay, TCR CDR3 regions were amplified from genomic DNA by multiplex PCR. For each cell subset, the extracted genomic DNA was distributed evenly across all wells of several immunoSEQ 96-well plates, and each plate served as one replicate. For unsorted PBMC, about 300 ng of genomic DNA, equivalent to tens of thousands of T cell genomes, went into each replicate PCR. Ten immunoSEQ deep assay plates were used to sequence unsorted PBMC genomic DNA. The purified libraries were quantified using a Qubit 3.0 fluorometer, sized with a Bioanalyzer 2100, and then quantified again using the KAPA Library Quantification kit. A separate single-read 150-cycle Illumina NextSeq 550 flow cell was used to sequence each immunoSEQ 96-well plate. In the original analysis: The immunoSEQ output contained only junctional sequences without quality scores, so filtering could not match that applied to full-length reads. To assign V/J genes and CDR3, sequences were annotated using PyIR, a Python wrapper for IgBLAST v1.9, with IMGT germline references. Any read was removed if the V/J assignment was weak (E-value above 1e-6), the CDR3 was missing, or the read contained stop codons, out-of-frame junctions, or ambiguous translated residues. V3J clonotypes were defined by identical inferred V gene, J gene, and CDR3 amino acid sequence. The percentage overlap between two repertoires was calculated by dividing the number of shared unique clonotypes by the size of the smaller repertoire. Repertoire richness was assessed with RTK rarefaction, the Chao1 estimator, and Recon v2.1 estimates of unobserved clonotypes. TCRdb stores this immuneACCESS table with in-frame sequences only. Part of the clones is absent; in the studies checked, under half of the shortfall reflects unresolved V genes, and no reason is known for the rest. Clone size and the V and J calls come from that table; the DNA yielded D and trimming. The sample records 75,000 to 100,000 clones, more than 45% of which are singletons. Of the sample, more than 12% falls within the top ten clones.

The donors were healthy, HIV-negative adults with no recently reported acute infections or vaccinations. Every donor was a Caucasian adult living in Nashville, Tennessee, USA. For unsorted samples, some 90 million PBMCs were counted, and genomic DNA was extracted using the QIAamp DNA Blood Mini kit. After blood collection by leukapheresis, PBMCs were isolated using Ficoll-Histopaque density gradient centrifugation and then cryopreserved in the vapor phase of liquid nitrogen. The sequencing input was PBMCs. This TCR derives from a woman aged 40 to 50 in good health. Some clones in this sample may be carry-over from other donors' samples. The rearranged chain carries TRBV4-2 and TRBJ2-3; TRBD2 aligns with 9 central bases. The CDR3 region has the sequence CASSPRAAGGGTDTQYF. The DNA sequence follows: TGTGCCAGCAGCCCCCGAGCCGCGGGAGGGGGAACAGATACGCAGTATTTT.